This T cell receptor beta chain was obtained from a study of T cell changes during pregnancy in multiple sclerosis. Assay used: immunoSEQ multiplex PCR; TCRdb lists only in-frame clones, some missing. The sample consists of about 100,000 clones, more than 85% of them appearing once. The V end lost 1 base, the J end lost 1 base, and 7 bases lay between the germline ends. Germline CDR1 is MGHDK and CDR2 is SYGVNS. The CDR3 is 14 amino acids. The gene calls are TRBV25-1 and TRBJ1-1; perhaps TRBD1 as D (5 bases). This sequence was found in a female donor with multiple sclerosis, enrolled in a pregnancy study. The material sequenced was peripheral blood, taken in the second trimester of pregnancy. CDR3 sequence: CASSELRGNTEAFF. CDR3 in DNA: TGTGCCAGCAGTGAATTAAGGGGGAACACTGAAGCTTTCTTT.